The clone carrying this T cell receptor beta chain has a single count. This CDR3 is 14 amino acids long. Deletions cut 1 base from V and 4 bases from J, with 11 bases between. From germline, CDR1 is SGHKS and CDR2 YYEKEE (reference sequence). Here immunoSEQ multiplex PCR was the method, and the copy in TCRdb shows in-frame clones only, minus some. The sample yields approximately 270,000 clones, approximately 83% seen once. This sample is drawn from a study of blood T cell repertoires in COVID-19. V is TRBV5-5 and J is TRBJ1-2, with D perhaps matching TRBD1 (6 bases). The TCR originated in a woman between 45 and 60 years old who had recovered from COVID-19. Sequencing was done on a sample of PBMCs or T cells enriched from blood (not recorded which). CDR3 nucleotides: TGTGCCAGCAGCTTGCAAGGGGGTACCTATGGCTACACCTTC. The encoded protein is CASSLQGGTYGYTF.